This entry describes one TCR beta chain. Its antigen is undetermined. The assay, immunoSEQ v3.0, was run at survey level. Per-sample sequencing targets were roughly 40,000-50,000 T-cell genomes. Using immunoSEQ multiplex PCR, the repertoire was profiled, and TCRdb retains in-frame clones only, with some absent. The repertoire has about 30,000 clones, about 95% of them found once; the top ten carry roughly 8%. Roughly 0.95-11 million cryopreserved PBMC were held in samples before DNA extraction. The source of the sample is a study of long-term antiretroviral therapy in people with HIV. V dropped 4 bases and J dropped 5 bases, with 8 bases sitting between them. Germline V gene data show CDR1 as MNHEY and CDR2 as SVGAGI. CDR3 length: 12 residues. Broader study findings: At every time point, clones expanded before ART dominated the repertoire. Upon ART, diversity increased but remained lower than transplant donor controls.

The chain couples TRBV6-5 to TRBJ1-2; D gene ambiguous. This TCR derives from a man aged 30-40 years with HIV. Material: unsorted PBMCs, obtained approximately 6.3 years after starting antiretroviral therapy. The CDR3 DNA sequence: TGTGCCAGCAGTTTGACGGATTATGGCTACACCTTC. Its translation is CASSLTDYGYTF.